Sequencing of this TCR beta chain was carried out in a study of Graves' ophthalmopathy and Graves' hyperthyroidism. The CDR3 has 13 amino acids. The V gene lost 5 bases and the J gene lost 5 bases, with 12 bases spanning the gap. Study results and caveats: Ophthalmopathy progression was predicted by the model at less than 71% sensitivity and 72% to 80% specificity.

The authors amplified TCR beta CDR3 regions from RNA transcripts. The workflow started with a first-round RT-PCR run with HTBI primers and then moved on to a second-round multiplex PCR. TCRdb fed the multiplex PCR reads into MiXCR, producing one record per CDR3 protein. The data contain about 620,000 distinct CDR3 sequences, about a fifth of them singletons. PBMCs stemmed from 10 ml of fresh peripheral blood. Concerning this clonotype: Its antigen remains unknown.

Sequences were obtained from peripheral blood. This clonotype originated in a woman aged 18-30 years with stable Graves' hyperthyroidism. Some clones in this sample may be carry-over from other donors' samples. The rearrangement links TRBV12-3 or TRBV12-4 to TRBJ1-2; a possible D gene is TRBD1 (6 bases). The CDR3 DNA sequence: TGTGCCAGCAGTACAAGGACAGCTTATGGCTACACCTTC. Its protein is CASSTRTAYGYTF.